A selection of T cell receptor beta chains follows, all from one sample in a study of T-cell reconstitution after alpha-beta-depleted transplantation in children. TCRdb re-called the PCR reads through MiXCR, storing one row per CDR3 protein. The sample has about 980,000 distinct CDR3 sequences, about 26% seen once. Sample: PBMCs, mostly from graft donor cells, taken 360 days after TCRalphabeta/CD19-depleted stem cell transplant. All receptors derive from a boy under three years old who had a stem cell transplant for SCID, so the T cells may come from the graft donor. The conserved cysteine and the conserved F or W are not part of the CDR3 here. A D gene is named only where the DNA matches it firmly.

j_call,d_call,v_call,cdr3_aa
TRBJ2-7,TRBD1,TRBV5-1,ASTLIDRAGEQY
TRBJ1-1,TRBD1,TRBV11-1,ASSLGYLLRGRDTEAF
TRBJ1-6,-,TRBV5-1,ASSLGGLRRYSPLH
TRBJ2-4,TRBD1,TRBV30,AWMSGGYENIQY
TRBJ2-7,-,TRBV7-2,ASSTGTLSYEQY
TRBJ1-1,-,TRBV7-3,ASSLGLSRTEAF
TRBJ2-3,-,TRBV20-1,SARKQARGTDTQY
TRBJ2-2,TRBD2,TRBV12-3/TRBV12-4,ASSFLAGGRTGELF
TRBJ2-7,-,TRBV6-2/TRBV6-3,ASSYDGYEQY
TRBJ2-2,-,TRBV18,ASSSRSGTGELF
TRBJ2-3,TRBD2,TRBV5-6,ASSFRRGGPGYQTDTQY
TRBJ2-3,TRBD2,TRBV27,ASRTAPGLPDTDTQY
TRBJ2-5,TRBD2,TRBV5-5,ASSLVPSGGPQETQY
TRBJ2-3,-,TRBV27,ASSLSIGTDTQY
TRBJ1-4,TRBD1,TRBV12-3/TRBV12-4,ASSSANQGAGEKLF
TRBJ2-3,-,TRBV5-1,ASSQITLSTDTQY
TRBJ2-2,-,TRBV6-6,ASRDSVSGELF
TRBJ2-3,TRBD2,TRBV12-3/TRBV12-4,ASSFLPSGKDTQY
TRBJ1-5,TRBD1,TRBV28,ASSRQGDQH
TRBJ2-3,-,TRBV15,ATSREIPYSQRHTDTQY
TRBJ2-2,-,TRBV15,ATSREGINTGELF
TRBJ2-1,TRBD2,TRBV11-2,ASSYSPKRGVYNEQF
TRBJ2-3,-,TRBV28,ASSLFPLTRKGADTQY
TRBJ1-1,-,TRBV7-2,ASSLRLGHLMNTEAF
TRBJ2-3,-,TRBV5-5,ASSLWITDTQY
TRBJ1-2,-,TRBV20-1,SARDLGKPELGYT
TRBJ2-3,-,TRBV7-9,ASSVGQLTDTQY
TRBJ1-6,TRBD1,TRBV28,ASRVRDRLIGSPLH
TRBJ1-1,TRBD1,TRBV7-2,ASSRDRVRHTEAF
TRBJ2-2,-,TRBV29-1,SVETLGRDTGELF
TRBJ1-1,-,TRBV20-1,SAPFRTVNTEAF
TRBJ2-1,-,TRBV7-9,ASTARSLGSYNEQF
TRBJ1-1,-,TRBV5-1,ASSFRQQDEAF
TRBJ1-4,-,TRBV20-1,SVVPRVWAGEKLF
TRBJ2-1,TRBD2,TRBV20-1,SARLAGGNEQF
TRBJ2-5,-,TRBV10-3,AISGQVGGTQY
TRBJ2-2,-,TRBV20-1,SAREGQSGGELF
TRBJ2-7,-,TRBV25-1,ASSEVGTHEQY
TRBJ2-5,TRBD1,TRBV4-1,ASSHEDRVTETQY
TRBJ1-2,-,TRBV29-1,SVGGRNYGYT
TRBJ2-1,TRBD1,TRBV24-1,ATSDPLGAGQGSPRSSYNEQF
TRBJ2-1,-,TRBV12-3/TRBV12-4,ASSLGTTSDEQF
TRBJ2-5,TRBD2,TRBV7-9,ASSLSTSGVETQY
TRBJ2-1,TRBD2,TRBV4-2,ASSPVAGGPGDEQF
TRBJ2-7,-,TRBV6-5,ASSYSTVNEQY
TRBJ2-1,-,TRBV20-1,SATAPTYNEQF
TRBJ2-3,-,TRBV6-6,ASSFQEFTQY
TRBJ1-5,TRBD1,TRBV5-5,ASSDTGGSYQPQH
TRBJ2-7,TRBD2,TRBV29-1,SALGGTVYEQY
TRBJ2-3,-,TRBV24-1,ATSGGGLRTDTQY